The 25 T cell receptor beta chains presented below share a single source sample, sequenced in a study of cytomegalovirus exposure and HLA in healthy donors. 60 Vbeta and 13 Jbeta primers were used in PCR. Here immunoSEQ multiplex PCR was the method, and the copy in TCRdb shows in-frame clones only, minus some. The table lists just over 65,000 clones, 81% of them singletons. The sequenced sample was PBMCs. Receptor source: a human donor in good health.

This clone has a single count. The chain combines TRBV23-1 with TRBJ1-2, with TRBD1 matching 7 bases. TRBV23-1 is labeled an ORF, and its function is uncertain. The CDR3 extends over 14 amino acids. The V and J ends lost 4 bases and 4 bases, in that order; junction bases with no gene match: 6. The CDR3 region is CASSRQGRTYGYTF. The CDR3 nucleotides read TGCGCCAGCAGTCGACAGGGCAGGACCTATGGCTACACCTTC.

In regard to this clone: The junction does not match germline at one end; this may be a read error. CDR3 sequence (DNA): TGTGCCAGCAGCTTAAATTCAGGGGGCGACTATGGCTACCCCTTC. Amino acids: CASSLNSGGDYGYPF. V is TRBV7-3 and J is TRBJ1-2; 8 bases align to TRBD1. The CDR3 loop spans 15 amino acids. The germline V gene has CDR1 SGHTA and CDR2 FQGTGA.

CDR3 region: CASSTTTSGGAYTQYF. The DNA for the CDR3 is TGTGCCAGCAGCACAACGACTAGCGGGGGGGCATACACGCAGTATTTT. V and J are TRBV9 and TRBJ2-3; 14 bases are a match to TRBD2. CDR1 is SGDLS, CDR2 YYNGEE, per germline. J was trimmed by 9 bases and V by 4 bases; bases with no gene match: 10. There are 16 residues in the CDR3.

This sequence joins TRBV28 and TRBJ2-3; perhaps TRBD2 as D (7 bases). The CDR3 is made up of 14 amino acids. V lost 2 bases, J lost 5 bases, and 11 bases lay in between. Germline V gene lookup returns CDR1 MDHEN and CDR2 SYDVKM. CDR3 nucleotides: TGTGCCAGCAGTTTAGGGGGGGGCCTAGATACGCAGTATTTT. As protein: CASSLGGGLDTQYF.

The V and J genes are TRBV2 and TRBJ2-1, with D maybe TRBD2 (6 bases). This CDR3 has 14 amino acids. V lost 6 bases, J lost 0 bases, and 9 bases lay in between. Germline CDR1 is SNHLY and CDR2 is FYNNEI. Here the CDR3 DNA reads TGTGCCAGCAGGCCCGGGAGCTCCTACAATGAGCAGTTCTTC. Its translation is CASRPGSSYNEQFF. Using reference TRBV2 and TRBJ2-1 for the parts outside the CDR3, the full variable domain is EPEVTQTPSHQVTQMGQEVILRCVPISNHLYFYWYRQILGQKVEFLVSFYNNEISEKSEIFDDQFSVERPDGSNFTLKIRSTKLEDSAMYFCASRPGSSYNEQFFGPGTRLTVL.

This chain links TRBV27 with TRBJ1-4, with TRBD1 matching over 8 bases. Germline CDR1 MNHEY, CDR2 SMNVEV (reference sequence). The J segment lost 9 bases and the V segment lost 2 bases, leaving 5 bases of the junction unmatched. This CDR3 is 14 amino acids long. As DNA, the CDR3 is TGTGCCAGCAGTTTAGGTGGACAGGGTAAAAAACTGTTTTTT. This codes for CASSLGGQGKKLFF.

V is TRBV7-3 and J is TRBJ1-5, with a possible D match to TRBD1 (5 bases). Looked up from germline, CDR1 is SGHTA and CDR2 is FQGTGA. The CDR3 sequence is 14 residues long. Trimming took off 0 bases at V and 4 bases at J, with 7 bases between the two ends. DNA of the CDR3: TGTGCCAGCAGCTTAACCACAGGAAATCAGCCCCAGCATTTT. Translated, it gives CASSLTTGNQPQHF.

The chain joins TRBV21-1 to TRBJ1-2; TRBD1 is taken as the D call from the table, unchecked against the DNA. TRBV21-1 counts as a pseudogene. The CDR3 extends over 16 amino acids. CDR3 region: CASSKSGGYTGYGYTF. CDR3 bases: TGTGCCAGCAGCAAATCAGGGGGTTATACTGGGTATGGCTACACCTTC.

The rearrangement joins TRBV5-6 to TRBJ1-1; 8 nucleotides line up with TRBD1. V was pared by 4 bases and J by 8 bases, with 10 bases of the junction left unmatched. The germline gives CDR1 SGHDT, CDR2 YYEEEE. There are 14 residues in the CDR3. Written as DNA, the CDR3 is TGTGCCAGCAGCCCACAGGGGGTGACTAGGGAAGCTTTCTTT. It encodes CASSPQGVTREAFF.

This chain's CDR3 is CSVEETGGSETQYF. The DNA for the CDR3 is TGCAGCGTTGAAGAGACAGGGGGATCAGAGACCCAGTACTTC. The chain uses TRBV29-1 and TRBJ2-5, with 9 bases that match TRBD1. Germline-derived CDR1 and CDR2 are SQVTM and ANQGSEA. Losses at the gene ends were 0 bases for V and 4 bases for J; bases not matched to a gene: 3. This CDR3 comprises 14 residues.

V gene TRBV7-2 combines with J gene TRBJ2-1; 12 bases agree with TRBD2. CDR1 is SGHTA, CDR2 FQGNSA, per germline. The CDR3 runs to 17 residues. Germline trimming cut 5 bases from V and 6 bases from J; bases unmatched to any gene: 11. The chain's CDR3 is CASSLGLAGTVGNEQFF. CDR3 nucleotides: TGTGCCAGCAGCCTCGGACTAGCGGGGACGGTGGGCAATGAGCAGTTCTTC.

The CDR3 is CASRPQGSNYGYTF. The CDR3 DNA reads as TGTGCCAGCCGACCGCAGGGGTCCAACTATGGCTACACCTTC. The genes are TRBV28 and TRBJ1-2; tentatively, D is TRBD1 (6 bases). Germline V gene data show CDR1 as MDHEN and CDR2 as SYDVKM. V was cut by 8 bases and J by 2 bases, with 15 bases left in between. This CDR3 has 14 residues.

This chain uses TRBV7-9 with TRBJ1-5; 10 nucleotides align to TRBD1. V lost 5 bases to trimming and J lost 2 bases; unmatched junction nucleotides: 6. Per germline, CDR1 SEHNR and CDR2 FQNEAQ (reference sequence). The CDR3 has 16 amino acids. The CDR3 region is CASSRAGTGGNQPQHF. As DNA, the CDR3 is TGTGCCAGCAGCCGCGCCGGGACAGGGGGCAATCAGCCCCAGCATTTT.

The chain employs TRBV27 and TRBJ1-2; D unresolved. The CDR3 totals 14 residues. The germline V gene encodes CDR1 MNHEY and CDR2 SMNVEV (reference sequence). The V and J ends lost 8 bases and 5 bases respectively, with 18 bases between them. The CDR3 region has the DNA TGTGCCAGCCGCGGGAACCAACCCCCTTATGGCTACACCTTC. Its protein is CASRGNQPPYGYTF.

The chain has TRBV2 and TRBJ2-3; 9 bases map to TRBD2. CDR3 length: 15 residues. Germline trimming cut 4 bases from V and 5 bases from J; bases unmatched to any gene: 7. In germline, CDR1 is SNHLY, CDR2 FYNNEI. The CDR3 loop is CASSAGGGAGDTQYF. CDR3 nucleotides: TGTGCCAGCAGTGCTGGCGGGGGGGCCGGAGATACGCAGTATTTT.

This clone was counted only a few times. This CDR3 is CASGDSTEAFF. The CDR3 nucleotides are TGTGCCAGCGGGGACAGCACTGAAGCTTTCTTT. The chain combines TRBV7-9 with TRBJ1-1; 7 bases fit TRBD1. CDR1 and CDR2 (germline): SEHNR, FQNEAQ (reference sequence). The CDR3 runs to 11 residues. V lost 8 bases, J lost 4 bases, and 1 base stayed unmatched.

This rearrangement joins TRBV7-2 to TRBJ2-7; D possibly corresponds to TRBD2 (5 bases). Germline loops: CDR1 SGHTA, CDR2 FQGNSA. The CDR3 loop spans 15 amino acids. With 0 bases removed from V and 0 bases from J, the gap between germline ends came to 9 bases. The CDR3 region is CASSLAPGSSYEQYF. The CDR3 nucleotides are TGTGCCAGCAGCTTAGCTCCGGGATCCTCCTACGAGCAGTACTTC.

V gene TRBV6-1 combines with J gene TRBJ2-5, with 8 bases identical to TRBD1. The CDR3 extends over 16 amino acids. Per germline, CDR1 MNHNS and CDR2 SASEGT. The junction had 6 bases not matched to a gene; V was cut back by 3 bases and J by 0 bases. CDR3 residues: CASSDRQGAYQETQYF. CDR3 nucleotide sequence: TGTGCCAGCAGTGATCGCCAGGGGGCGTACCAAGAGACCCAGTACTTC.

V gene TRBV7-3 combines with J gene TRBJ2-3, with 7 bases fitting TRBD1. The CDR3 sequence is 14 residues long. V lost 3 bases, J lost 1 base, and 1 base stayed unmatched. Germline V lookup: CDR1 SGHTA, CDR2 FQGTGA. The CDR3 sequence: CASSFDRGTDTQYF. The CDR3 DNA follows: TGTGCCAGCAGCTTCGACAGGGGCACAGATACGCAGTATTTT.

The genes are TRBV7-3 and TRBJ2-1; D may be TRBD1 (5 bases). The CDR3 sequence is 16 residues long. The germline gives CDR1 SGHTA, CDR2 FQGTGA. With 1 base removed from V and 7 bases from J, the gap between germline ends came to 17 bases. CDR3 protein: CASSLKGVGHVNEQFF. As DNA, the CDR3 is TGTGCCAGCAGCTTAAAAGGGGTAGGGCATGTGAATGAGCAGTTCTTC.

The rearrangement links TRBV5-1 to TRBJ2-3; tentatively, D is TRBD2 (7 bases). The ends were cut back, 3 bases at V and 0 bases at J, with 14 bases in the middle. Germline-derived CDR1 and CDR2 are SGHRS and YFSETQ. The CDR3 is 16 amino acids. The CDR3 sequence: CASSWEGQVSTDTQYF. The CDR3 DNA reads TGCGCCAGCAGCTGGGAGGGACAAGTCAGCACAGATACGCAGTATTTT.

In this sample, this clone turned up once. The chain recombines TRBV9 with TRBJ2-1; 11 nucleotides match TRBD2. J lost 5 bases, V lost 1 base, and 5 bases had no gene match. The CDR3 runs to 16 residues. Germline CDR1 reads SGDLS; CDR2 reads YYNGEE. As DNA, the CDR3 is TGTGCCAGCAGCGTAAAGTTTAGCGGGGGGGACAATGAGCAGTTCTTC. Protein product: CASSVKFSGGDNEQFF.

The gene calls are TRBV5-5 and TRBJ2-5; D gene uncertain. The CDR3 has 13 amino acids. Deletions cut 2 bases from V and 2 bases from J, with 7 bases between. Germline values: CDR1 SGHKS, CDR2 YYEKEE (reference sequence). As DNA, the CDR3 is TGTGCCAGCAGCTTTAGTAGTCAAGAGACCCAGTACTTC. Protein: CASSFSSQETQYF.

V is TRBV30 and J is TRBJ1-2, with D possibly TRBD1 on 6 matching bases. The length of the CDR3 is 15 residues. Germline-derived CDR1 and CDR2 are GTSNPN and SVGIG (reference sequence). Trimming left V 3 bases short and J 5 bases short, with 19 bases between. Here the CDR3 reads CAWSPGRGRGYGYTF. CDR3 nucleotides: TGTGCCTGGAGCCCAGGCCGGGGGCGGGGGTATGGCTACACCTTC.

The CDR3 coding sequence is TGTGCCAGCAACTGGCGGGGGGGTTCCTACGAGCAGTACTTC. It translates to CASNWRGGSYEQYF. This rearrangement joins TRBV2 to TRBJ2-7; TRBD2 matches 9 bases. Germline V gene sequence: CDR1 SNHLY, CDR2 FYNNEI. The CDR3 consists of 14 residues. Losses at the gene ends were 7 bases for V and 1 base for J; bases not matched to a gene: 5.